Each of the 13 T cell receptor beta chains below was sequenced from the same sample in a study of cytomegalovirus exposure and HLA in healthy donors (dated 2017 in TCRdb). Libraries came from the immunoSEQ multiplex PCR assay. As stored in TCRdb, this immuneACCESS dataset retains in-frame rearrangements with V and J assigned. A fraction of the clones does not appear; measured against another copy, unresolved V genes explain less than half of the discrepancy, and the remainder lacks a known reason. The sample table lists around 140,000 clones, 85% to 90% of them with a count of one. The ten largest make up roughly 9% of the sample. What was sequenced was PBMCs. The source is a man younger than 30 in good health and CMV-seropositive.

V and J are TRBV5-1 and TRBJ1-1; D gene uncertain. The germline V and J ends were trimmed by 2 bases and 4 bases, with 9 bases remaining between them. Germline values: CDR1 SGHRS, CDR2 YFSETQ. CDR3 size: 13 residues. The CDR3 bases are TGCGCCAGCAGCTTTCAGGCGGGCACTGAAGCTTTCTTT. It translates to CASSFQAGTEAFF.

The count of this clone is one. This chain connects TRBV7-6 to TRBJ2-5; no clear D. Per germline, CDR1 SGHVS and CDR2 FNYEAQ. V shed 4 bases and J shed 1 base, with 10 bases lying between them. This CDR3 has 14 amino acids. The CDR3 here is CASSSLIPQETQYF. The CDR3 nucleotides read TGTGCCAGCAGCTCTCTAATTCCCCAAGAGACCCAGTACTTC.

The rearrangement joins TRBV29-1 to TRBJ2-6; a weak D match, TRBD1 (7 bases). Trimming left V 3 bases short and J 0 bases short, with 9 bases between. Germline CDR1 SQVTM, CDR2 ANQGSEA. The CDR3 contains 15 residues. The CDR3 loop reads CSVDQGGSGANVLTF. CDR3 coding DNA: TGCAGCGTTGATCAGGGGGGCTCTGGGGCCAACGTCCTGACTTTC.

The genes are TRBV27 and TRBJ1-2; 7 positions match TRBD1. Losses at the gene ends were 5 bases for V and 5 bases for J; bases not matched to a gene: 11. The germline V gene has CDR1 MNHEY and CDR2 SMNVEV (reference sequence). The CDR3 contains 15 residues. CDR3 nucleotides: TGTGCCAGCAGTGAGGGACAGACCCTTTTTTATGGCTACACCTTC. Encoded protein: CASSEGQTLFYGYTF.

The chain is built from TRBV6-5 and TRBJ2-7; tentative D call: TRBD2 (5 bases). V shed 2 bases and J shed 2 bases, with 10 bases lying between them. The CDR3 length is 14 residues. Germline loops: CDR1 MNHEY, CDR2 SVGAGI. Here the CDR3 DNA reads TGTGCCAGCAGTTACAGAGACTATACCTACGAGCAGTACTTC. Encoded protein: CASSYRDYTYEQYF.

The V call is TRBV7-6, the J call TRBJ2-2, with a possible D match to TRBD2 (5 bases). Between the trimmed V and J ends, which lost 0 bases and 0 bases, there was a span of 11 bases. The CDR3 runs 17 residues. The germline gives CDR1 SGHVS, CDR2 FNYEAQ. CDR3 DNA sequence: TGTGCCAGCAGCTTAGCCCCCCCCGGGACGAACACCGGGGAGCTGTTTTTT. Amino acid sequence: CASSLAPPGTNTGELFF.

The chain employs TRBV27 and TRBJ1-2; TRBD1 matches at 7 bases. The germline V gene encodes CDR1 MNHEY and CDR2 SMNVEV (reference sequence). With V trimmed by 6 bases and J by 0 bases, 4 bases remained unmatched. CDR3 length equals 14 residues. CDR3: CASRGTDANYGYTF. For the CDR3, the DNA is TGTGCCAGCAGGGGGACAGACGCTAACTATGGCTACACCTTC.

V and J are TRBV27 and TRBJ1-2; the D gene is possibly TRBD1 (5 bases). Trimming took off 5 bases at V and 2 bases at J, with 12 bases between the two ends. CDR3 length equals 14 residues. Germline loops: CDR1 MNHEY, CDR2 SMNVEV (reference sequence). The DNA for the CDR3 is TGTGCCAGCAGTCTCGCGGCAGGGAACTATGGCTACACCTTC. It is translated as CASSLAAGNYGYTF.

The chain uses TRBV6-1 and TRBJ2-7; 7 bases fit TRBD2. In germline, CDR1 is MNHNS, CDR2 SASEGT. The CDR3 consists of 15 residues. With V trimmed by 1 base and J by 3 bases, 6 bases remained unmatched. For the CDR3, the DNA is TGTGCCAGCAGTGAAGGGCTAGCGGAGCACTACGAGCAGTACTTC. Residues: CASSEGLAEHYEQYF.

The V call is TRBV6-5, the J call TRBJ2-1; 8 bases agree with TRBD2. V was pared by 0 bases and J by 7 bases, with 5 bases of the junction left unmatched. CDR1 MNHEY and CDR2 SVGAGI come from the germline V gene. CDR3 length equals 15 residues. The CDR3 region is CASSYSTGGRNEQFF. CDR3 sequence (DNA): TGTGCCAGCAGTTACTCGACGGGGGGGAGGAATGAGCAGTTCTTC.

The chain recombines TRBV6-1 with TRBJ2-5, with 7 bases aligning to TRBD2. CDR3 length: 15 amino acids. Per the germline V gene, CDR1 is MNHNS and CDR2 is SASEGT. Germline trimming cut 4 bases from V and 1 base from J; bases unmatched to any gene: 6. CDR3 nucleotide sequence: TGTGCCAGCAGTGCGGGACTAACATTCCAAGAGACCCAGTACTTC. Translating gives CASSAGLTFQETQYF.

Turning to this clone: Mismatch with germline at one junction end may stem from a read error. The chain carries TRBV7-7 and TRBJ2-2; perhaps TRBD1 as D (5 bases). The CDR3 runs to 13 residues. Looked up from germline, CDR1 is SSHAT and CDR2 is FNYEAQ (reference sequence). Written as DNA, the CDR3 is TGTGCTAGCAGCCCAGGGTACACCGGGGAGCTGTTTTTT. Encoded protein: CASSPGYTGELFF.

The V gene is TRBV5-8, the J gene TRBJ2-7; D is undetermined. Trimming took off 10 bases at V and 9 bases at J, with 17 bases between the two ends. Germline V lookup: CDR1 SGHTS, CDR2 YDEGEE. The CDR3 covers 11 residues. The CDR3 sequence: CASPVLATQYF. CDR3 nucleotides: TGTGCCTCCCCCGTATTGGCAACGCAGTACTTC.